The present TCR beta chain was sequenced within a study of cytomegalovirus exposure and HLA in healthy donors (dated by TCRdb to about 2017). Concerning the study at large: An earlier analysis of 587 of the donors reported 250 to 350 Gb of sequence data and 100 million to 120 million unique TCR beta sequences obtained from approximately 180 million T cells. Rather than drawing on any new phenotypic data, the later analysis identified candidate immune exposures from TCR beta sequences and the way those sequences occurred across donors. HLA typing covered class I and class II loci at four-digit resolution. An early release covering roughly 600 HLA-typed donors comprised approximately 290 gigabases of sequencing data and 85 million or so unique TCR sequences. All discovery cohort repertoires had been generated on a single sequencing platform. Donor age, sex, ethnicity and CMV serostatus were compiled alongside the repertoire data. Among 350 to 400 genotyped donors of the cohort, an average of 235,054 unique TCR beta nucleotide sequences were sequenced per donor, roughly 20% of them non-productive. In a later analysis, previously published TCR beta repertoires from 500 to 750 donors were re-analyzed and high-resolution HLA genotyping was added so that TCR occurrence patterns could be studied. Besides the first cohort of 666 subjects, a separate validation cohort made up of 120 different subjects was used. In a later genetic analysis, genome-wide SNP genotypes for about 65% of the roughly 670 donors were used, and that subset was treated as a discovery cohort. Five DR-DQ haplotypes were handled as single units for association and clustering because linkage in the cohort was strong. Typing coverage differed by locus: A, B, C, DRB1 and DQB1 were typed in roughly 620-630 donors, DQA1 in 500 to 550, DPA1 in 600 to 610, and DPB1 in 400 to 490. To decide whether each TCR beta V gene segment behaved as functional or pseudogenic, an earlier analysis of approximately 620 of the donors relied on high-throughput TCR beta sequencing. Among the roughly 380 genotyped donors, roughly 80% belonged to the genetic ancestry cluster associated with self-reported Caucasian donors. To predict cytomegalovirus infection status, the study combined high-throughput TCR immunosequencing, statistical association of individual TCRs with disease status, and machine learning. The study used immunosequencing to profile the T cell repertoires of 666 subjects and linked those repertoires to cytomegalovirus serostatus. The study was designed to test whether signatures of past pathogen exposure could be identified by cataloging public T cell receptors.

Libraries were built with the immunoSEQ multiplex PCR assay. A mixture of 60 forward primers for TCR Vbeta segments and 13 reverse primers for TCR Jbeta segments was used in the multiplex PCR. The CDR3 region of rearranged TCR beta genes was amplified from genomic DNA by a multiplex PCR assay. The Illumina HiSeq System was used to sequence the amplified TCR beta libraries as 87-base-pair reads. As for the authors' bioinformatics: In a later analysis, roughly 80 million unique TCR beta chains were counted across the 500 to 700 repertoires, and about 9.9 million of these chains were shared by at least two donors. To remove PCR and sequencing errors, raw reads were error-corrected and collapsed into unique sequences using a nearest-neighbor algorithm that merged closely related sequences. CDR3 sequences were aligned to IMGT reference sequences to assign V, D and J gene segments. Each retained sequence needed at least a six-nucleotide match to both a V gene segment and a J gene segment. Rearrangements were classified as productive when the CDR3 lacked stop codons and remained in frame with V and J, and all other rearrangements were classified as non-productive. CDR3 was defined by IMGT convention, running from the second conserved V-encoded cysteine to the conserved J-encoded phenylalanine. In an earlier analysis of approximately 500 of the donors, sequences lacking an unambiguous match to a single V gene segment were excluded. In an earlier analysis of about 590 of the donors, a V segment was called functional when productive rearrangements were above 56.7%, and segregating when the standard deviation between donors exceeded 5%. A statistical classification framework was built for diagnosing cytomegalovirus status from the catalog of TCR beta chain sequences. In a later analysis, TCR nucleotide sequences were compared against IMGT/GENE-DB human TR gene sequences so that V and J genes could be assigned. A later analysis assigned CDR3 sequences and most-parsimonious VDJ recombination scenarios with the TCRdist pipeline. A later analysis defined each TCR beta chain by its CDR3 amino acid sequence plus V-gene family, and excluded reads lacking a unique V-gene family. A later analysis removed 500 to 650 highly shared, low-generation-probability nucleotide sequences to deal with suspected cross-contamination and a sequencing artifact. In a later analysis, a clonal expansion index was calculated for each public chain from normalized within-repertoire ranks of inferred template counts. Generation probabilities in a later analysis came from a VDJ recombination model fitted to out-of-frame rearrangements, and those results were checked against IGoR. A later analysis scored TCR-TCR, TCR-HLA and TCR-CMV co-occurrence with hypergeometric tests, applying a repertoire-size bias correction to TCR pairs. In a later analysis, false discovery rates were estimated by permuting HLA or CMV assignments 20 times. In a later analysis, co-occurring TCRs were grouped using DBSCAN, with TCRdist sequence similarity added in when clustering inside HLA-allele-positive subsets. Co-occurrence clustering excluded repertoires with fewer than 30,000 or more than 120,000 public chains, plus five with anomalous nucleotide sharing. Sourced from immuneACCESS, this table was stored by TCRdb with only in-frame sequences that have V and J called. A share of the clones is absent; for the studies checked, an unresolved V gene accounts for under half, and the remainder has no known explanation. That table furnishes V, J and clone size, whereas the DNA furnished D and trimming. This sample is represented by about 250,000 clones; roughly 84% of them were singletons. Of the sample, roughly 0.22% falls within the top ten clones.

Results and caveats for the whole study, not just this receptor: In a later analysis, HLA-associated TCR beta chains showed more clonal expansion and lower generation probabilities than non-associated chains that were equally common. Specific HLA alleles were associated with 16,951 TCR beta sequences at a false discovery rate of 0.05 in a later analysis. A later analysis found that most CMV-associated TCR beta chains appeared HLA-restricted, with HLA associations seemingly driven largely by CMV exposure. Linkage disequilibrium might explain the correlated functional status among segregating V segments, but an unknown experimental factor could not be ruled out. According to a later analysis, parvovirus B19, influenza, CMV and Epstein-Barr virus appeared linked to several top co-occurrence clusters. Roughly uniform sequencing depth across donors was assumed in presence/absence analyses, although this assumption may not hold. The only immune exposure information available for the cohort was CMV serostatus. The classifier was reported to diagnose cytomegalovirus status with high specificity and sensitivity in both the original cohort and the validation cohort. An earlier analysis of 587 of the donors showed that most TCR beta V segments appeared in productive rearrangements either about 87% or about 30% of the time, which broadly matched IMGT annotations. HLA typing was unavailable for some donors at each locus, so association tests used only the typed subset. A further reported finding was that TCR beta sequences accurately predicted the HLA-A and HLA-B alleles for most subjects in the first cohort. In a later genetic analysis, a missense DCLRE1C variant was associated with V-gene and J-gene trimming of TCR beta chains, and the association was replicated in an independent cohort. In a later analysis, the rate of TCR association differed among HLA loci, with DRB1 alleles having the most associated TCRs and HLA-C alleles having the fewest. The authors suggested that the approach could potentially be generalized to other disease states and immunological phenotypes. Only TCR beta chains were sequenced in this cohort, and the absence of alpha or paired-chain data limited detectable features. The study listed 164 TCR beta chains as associated with cytomegalovirus. In a later genetic analysis, fewer N-insertions in productive TCRs were reported among donors in an Asian-associated ancestry cluster than the 666-donor mean. A group of highly shared sequence variants was considered likely to be a technical artifact of the sequencing pipeline. Some IMGT-functional V segments, including TRBV6-2 and TRBV6-3, could not be told apart with the 87-base-pair reads, so those segments were excluded. Most TCR sequences were seen in very few donors, while some public TCRs were found in many individuals. A few of the identified cytomegalovirus-associated TCR beta chains were confirmed in vitro to be specific for cytomegalovirus antigens. When HLA alleles, especially DR and DQ, strongly co-occurred, TCR associations were difficult to assign to individual alleles. The earlier analysis of approximately 590 of the donors excluded around 17 rarely observed V segments, including chromosome 9 orphons, because counts were too low.

Concerning this clone: The antigen it recognizes is unknown. The record has no base qualities; no much larger clone is one base away.

In total, 500 to 700 healthy bone marrow donors made up the cohort. At the time of sampling, every cohort member was nominally healthy, though immune exposures that went unrecorded were likely present. The donor was CMV seronegative and was included in the group of a few hundred seronegative cohort members. A peripheral blood sample was provided by each donor, and peripheral blood mononuclear cells were used for TCR beta sequencing. The Qiagen DNeasy Blood Extraction Kit was used to extract genomic DNA from the blood cell samples. From the germline V gene, CDR1 is SGDLS and CDR2 is YYNGEE. The CDR3 contains 15 residues, cysteine and phenylalanine counted. The sequence is cut down to CDR3 DNA, 45 bases in frame from base 1. V lost 4 bases and J lost 10 bases; the stretch between them is 18 bases long.

Rearrangement joined TRBV9 to TRBJ1-6, and possibly TRBD1, on 5 matching bases. The clonotype was recovered from a girl aged 2 to 9 in good health and CMV-seronegative. The sample comprised PBMCs. The CDR3 reads as follows: CASSPSTGWESPLHF. The sequence in DNA is TGTGCCAGCAGCCCAAGTACAGGATGGGAATCACCCCTCCACTTT.